This note documents a single T cell receptor beta chain sequence. Its antigen target is currently unknown. The record has no base qualities; no much larger clone is one base away. The collaborating institutions used their own protocols to collect whole blood in K2EDTA tubes. Collaborator samples were shipped for TCRbeta analysis as frozen whole blood, isolated PBMCs, or DNA extracted from either sample type. The data belong to a study of blood T cell repertoires in COVID-19 (dated by TCRdb to the early 2020s). At the level of the whole study: Samples from collaborators originated in the United States, Italy and Spain and spanned both the acute and convalescent phases of COVID-19. The prospective study material was composed of cDNA or gDNA derived from T cells, B-cell-depleted T cells, or PBMCs. Subjects who had been exposed to COVID-19, were actively infected with it, or had recovered from it provided the deeply sampled blood TCRbeta repertoires that made up the dataset. The repertoires were made available in a free public database intended to serve as a resource for research on the immune response to SARS-CoV-2. Samples were obtained from the ongoing ImmuneRACE study (first 160 participants) and from some 1,200 subjects provided by 6 global collaborators. The sample metadata nearly always contained a de-identified subject ID, COVID-19 status, age in years and sex. Where available, HLA class I and class II types were taken from metadata supplied by the sample provider and were not determined by assay-based typing. Overall study results and their limits: How much clinical and demographic metadata was included differed by source and by participant, and the metadata was provided uncurated.

TCRbeta CDR3 regions were amplified from genomic DNA by means of the immunoSEQ Assay, a bias-controlled multiplex PCR. Regarding the original processing steps: The number of nucleated cells in each sample was estimated by amplification of reference gene primers within the assay. To quantify the absolute abundance of each unique TCRbeta CDR3 rearrangement, sequence reads were collapsed and filtered. For each sample, productive Simpson clonality was calculated as the square root of Simpson's diversity index across productive rearrangements. The source is immuneACCESS, and TCRdb retained only in-frame sequences with V and J called. Part of the clones is not carried over; for the studies checked, unresolved V genes explain less than half of this, and the remainder is unexplained. The V and J calls and clone size are taken from that table; D and trimming were inferred from the DNA. The sample table holds roughly 250,000 clones, of which roughly 80% were seen once. Of the sample, less than 7.5% is held by the ten largest clones.

Measured from the cysteine to the phenylalanine, the CDR3 is 15 residues long. The CDR3 DNA has 45 bases and is translated from base 1. CDR1 and CDR2 are read off the germline V gene (reference sequence) as GTSNPN and SVGIG. V and J lose 1 base and 1 base, and a span of 13 bases separates them. The receptor chain draws on TRBV30 and TRBJ1-2; no confident D gene assignment can be made. The TCR originated in a woman aged 45-60 years with acute or convalescent COVID-19. Sequences were obtained from peripheral blood. The DNA sequence is as follows: TGTGCCTGGAGTGGCCCGTCGGGAGGTAACTATGGCTACACCTTC. Its product reads: CAWSGPSGGNYGYTF.